These T cell receptor beta chains were read from a single sample in a study of cytomegalovirus exposure and HLA in healthy donors. The repertoire was sequenced with immunoSEQ multiplex PCR; TCRdb's copy has only in-frame clones and lacks some. The profile shows fewer than 75,000 clones, 65% to 85% of them singletons. Sequencing used PBMCs. The origin of the receptors is a woman aged 30 to 39 in good health and CMV-seronegative. Both conserved end residues are part of each CDR3. D genes are given only for firm matches. A clone size is listed for some rows: how often the clone was seen (once, few, many), or a class if it is expanded.

V,J,D,size,CDR3,DNA
TRBV7-2,TRBJ2-5,TRBD2,NA,CASSLGAGVRETQYF,TGTGCCAGCAGCTTAGGAGCGGGGGTAAGAGAGACCCAGTACTTC
TRBV6-5,TRBJ2-1,NA,few,CASTGGAAYNEQFF,TGTGCCAGCACCGGCGGGGCTGCATACAATGAGCAGTTCTTC
TRBV7-2,TRBJ2-3,NA,NA,CASNTRGYTDTQYF,TGTGCCAGCAACACAAGGGGTTACACAGATACGCAGTATTTT
TRBV4-3,TRBJ2-2,NA,NA,CASSQGIDRTNTGELFF,TGCGCCAGCAGCCAAGGGATCGACAGGACGAACACCGGGGAGCTGTTTTTT
TRBV4-1,TRBJ2-5,NA,NA,CASSQDPVKQETQYF,TGCGCCAGCAGCCAAGATCCAGTGAAACAAGAGACCCAGTACTTC
TRBV18,TRBJ2-5,NA,few,CASSPRERTGETQYF,TGTGCCAGCTCACCAAGGGAGCGGACCGGAGAGACCCAGTACTTC
TRBV11-3,TRBJ2-3,NA,NA,CASSLGGWRGTDTQYF,TGTGCCAGCAGCTTAGGGGGATGGCGGGGCACAGATACGCAGTATTTT
TRBV5-1,TRBJ1-2,NA,NA,CASSDTVANYGYTF,TGCGCCAGCAGCGACACGGTCGCTAACTATGGCTACACCTTC
TRBV18,TRBJ2-1,TRBD2,NA,CASSPTSGRMYNEQFF,TGTGCCAGCTCACCCACTAGCGGGAGAATGTACAATGAGCAGTTCTTC
TRBV7-2,TRBJ2-5,TRBD2,NA,CASSFASGGDRTQYF,TGTGCCAGCAGCTTTGCTAGCGGGGGGGATAGGACCCAGTACTTC
TRBV7-2,TRBJ1-2,NA,NA,CASSLVTGDHYTF,TGTGCCAGCAGCTTAGTGACAGGTGATCACTACACCTTC
TRBV27,TRBJ1-6,NA,NA,CASSPGTTIPPLHF,TGTGCCAGCAGTCCTGGGACTACGATTCCACCCCTCCACTTT
TRBV4-3,TRBJ1-4,NA,NA,CASSRDGGKLFF,TGCGCCAGCAGCCGGGACGGGGGAAAACTGTTTTTT
TRBV7-6,TRBJ1-2,TRBD1,NA,CASSGTGEPGYTF,TGTGCCAGCAGCGGGACAGGGGAACCGGGCTACACCTTC
TRBV12-1,TRBJ1-1,NA,NA,CARRQGAPGEAFF,TGTGCCAGACGACAGGGGGCGCCGGGTGAAGCTTTCTTT
TRBV7-3,TRBJ2-3,TRBD2,NA,CASSLMGGGGDTQYF,TGTGCCAGCAGCTTAATGGGCGGGGGGGGAGATACGCAGTATTTT
TRBV9,TRBJ1-1,NA,NA,CASSGQVGTEAFF,TGTGCCAGCAGCGGACAGGTTGGGACTGAAGCTTTCTTT
TRBV28,TRBJ1-2,NA,NA,CASGGGYTF,TGTGCCAGCGGTGGCGGCTACACCTTC
TRBV7-9,TRBJ2-3,TRBD2,NA,CASSSGGGRSGGTDTQYF,TGTGCCAGCAGTTCCGGGGGGGGGAGAAGTGGTGGGACAGATACGCAGTATTTT
TRBV9,TRBJ2-2,TRBD1,NA,CASSIGTGWNTGELFF,TGTGCCAGCAGCATCGGGACAGGGTGGAACACCGGGGAGCTGTTTTTT
TRBV29-1,TRBJ2-2,NA,NA,CSVGRGNTGELFF,TGCAGCGTTGGAAGGGGGAACACCGGGGAGCTGTTTTTT